Included here is one T cell receptor (beta chain) sequence, with context. This CDR3 spans 17 amino acids. This entry comes from a study of blood T cells in healthy people across ages. Together with a sample-barcoded 5' primer, a J-beta primer mix was included in a second PCR lasting about 6 to 11 cycles. TCRdb fed the 5' RACE reads into MiXCR, producing one record per CDR3 protein. Among around 1,500,000 distinct CDR3 sequences listed, over 25% were seen once. The receptor comes from a woman in her 30s in good health. Sequenced: blood. The chain combines TRBV12-2 with TRBJ2-3; no check of the table's D call, TRBD1, against the DNA was made. TRBV12-2 is an annotated pseudogene. The CDR3 is CASRPLGPGQRTDTQYF. The CDR3 coding sequence is TGTGCAAGTCGCCCCCTGGGGCCGGGACAGCGCACAGATACGCAGTATTTT.